This T cell receptor beta chain was captured by sequencing in a study of T cell repertoires in cytomegalovirus infection (dated by TCRdb to the late 2010s). General notes on the study: Peptide stimulations targeted recently identified HLA-C-restricted CMV epitopes, whose presentation resists viral immunomodulation, together with well-studied HLA-B-restricted epitopes. Donor HLA type was relevant to the analysis, because carriage of CMV infection together with the matching HLA type was indicated by public TCR beta signatures.

The germline V and J ends show losses of 2 bases and 1 base respectively, and no gene match explains 8 bases of the junction. Per the germline V gene, MDHEN is the CDR1 and SYDVKM is the CDR2. The CDR3 covers 16 residues, taking in both the cysteine and the valine. Of all the DNA, just the CDR3 is kept, 48 bases in frame from base 1. Points on this clonotype: Its specific antigen is unknown. Per-base quality was not reported, and no clone a single base away is much larger than it.

Sequenced using an Illumina HiSeq 1500. TCRdb trimmed public reads at Q25 via fastp, called clones via MiXCR and kept in-frame beta chains. CDR3 protein duplicates are merged, each entry listing the most common genes and DNA. For this sample there are about half a million distinct CDR3 sequences; around a third appear just once. The top ten hold about a sixth of the sample. The label giving this sample's treatment or condition can be read as: in vitro stimulation with specific CMV peptide epitopes to enrich CMV-specific T cells. Study-level results and caveats: The ex vivo response was dominated by HLA-C-restricted CMV-specific TCR beta clonotypes, which also provided the single most frequent clonotype in two of eight donors. In both this cohort and an independent roughly 350-donor cohort, the cumulative frequency of public TCR beta family members distinguished carriers of CMV infection plus the relevant HLA type.

The sequencing used cultured PBMCs, collected from culture after CMV antigen stimulation. Rearrangement joined TRBV28 to TRBJ2-7, and 7 junctional nucleotides match TRBD1. The sequence was collected from a human donor in good health (CMV status not recorded). Some clones in this sample may be carry-over from other donors' samples. The sequence in DNA is TGTGCCAGCAGTTTAAGTCTCGACAGGGCTTCCTACGAGCAGTACGTC. It specifies CASSLSLDRASYEQYV.